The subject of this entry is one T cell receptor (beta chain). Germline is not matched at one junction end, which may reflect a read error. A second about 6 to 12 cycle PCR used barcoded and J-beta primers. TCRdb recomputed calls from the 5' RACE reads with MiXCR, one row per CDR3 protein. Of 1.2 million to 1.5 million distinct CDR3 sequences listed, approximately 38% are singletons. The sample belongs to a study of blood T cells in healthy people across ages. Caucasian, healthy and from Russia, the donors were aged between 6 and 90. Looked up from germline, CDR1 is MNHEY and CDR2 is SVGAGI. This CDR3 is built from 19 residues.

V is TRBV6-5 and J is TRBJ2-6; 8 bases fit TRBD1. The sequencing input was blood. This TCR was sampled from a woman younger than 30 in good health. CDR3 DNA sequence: TGTGCCGGCAGTTACCGAACCGGGACAGGTACGCTTGGGGCCAACGTCCTGACTTTC. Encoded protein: CAGSYRTGTGTLGANVLTF.